The T cell receptor (beta chain) under discussion was sequenced for a study of T cell clusters in autoimmune cytopenias. About the research overall: A median of about 52,000 TRB reads per sample yielded a median approximately 2,500 distinct clonotypes.

One tube held mixed TRB-A and TRB-B primer pools for touch-down PCR. TCRdb re-called the multiplex PCR reads and catalogs CDR3 proteins one per entry, DNA excluded. The sample includes over 9,500 distinct CDR3 sequences. Approximately 36,000 genome equivalents of blood DNA were amplified for TRB. CDR3 length equals 16 residues. Germline loops: CDR1 DFQATT, CDR2 SNEGSKA (reference sequence). These data were likewise used in another study, on T cell repertoires in aging, cancer and after chemotherapy. That source reports: Median generation probability rose over the chemotherapy interval in each cancer cohort, suggesting rebound thymic output.

Input material: peripheral blood. The TCR was taken from a human donor in good health. V gene TRBV20-1 combines with J gene TRBJ2-1; TCRdb's D call of TRBD2 is untestable without DNA. The CDR3 protein is CSATGKAGLVGNEQFF.